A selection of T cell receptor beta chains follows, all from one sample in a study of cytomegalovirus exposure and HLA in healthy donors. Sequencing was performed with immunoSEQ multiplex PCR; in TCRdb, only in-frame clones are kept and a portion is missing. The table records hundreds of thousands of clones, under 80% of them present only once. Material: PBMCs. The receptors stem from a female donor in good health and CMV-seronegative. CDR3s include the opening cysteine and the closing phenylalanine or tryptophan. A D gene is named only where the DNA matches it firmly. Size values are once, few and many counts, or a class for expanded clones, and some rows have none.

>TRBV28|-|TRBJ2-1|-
TGTGCCAGCAGTACTCGACAGGTTTTGGGTGAGCAGTTCTTC
CASSTRQVLGEQFF
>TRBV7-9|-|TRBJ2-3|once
TGTTCCAGCAGCCCCGCTCTAGCGCAGGCCACAGATACGCAGTATTTT
CSSSPALAQATDTQYF
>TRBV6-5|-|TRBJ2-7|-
TGTGCCAGCAGCCCCCCGAGCTCCTACGAGCAGTACTTC
CASSPPSSYEQYF
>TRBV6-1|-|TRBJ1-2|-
TGTGCCAGCAGTGAAGTCCCCGACCGGGTTTCCTATGGCTACACCTTC
CASSEVPDRVSYGYTF
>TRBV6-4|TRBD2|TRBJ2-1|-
TGTGCCAGCAGTGACTCCGGACTAGAATTCTTCTTC
CASSDSGLEFFF
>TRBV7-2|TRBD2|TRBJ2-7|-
TGTGCCAGCAGCCCGGCCGGGACTAGCTACGAGCAGTACTTC
CASSPAGTSYEQYF
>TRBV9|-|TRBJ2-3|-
TGTGCCAGCAGCGTAGACTGGGCCACAGATACGCAGTATTTT
CASSVDWATDTQYF
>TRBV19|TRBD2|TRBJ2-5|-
TGTGCCAGTAGCAGGACTAGCGGGAGGATCGAGACCCAGTACTTC
CASSRTSGRIETQYF
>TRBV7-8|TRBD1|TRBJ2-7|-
TGTGCCAGCAATACGCGGGGACAGGGGACCGACGAGCAGTACTTC
CASNTRGQGTDEQYF
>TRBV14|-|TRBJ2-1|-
TGTGCCTCGGGTAATAATGAGCAGTTCTTC
CASGNNEQFF
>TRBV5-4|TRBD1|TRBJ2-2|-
TGTGCCAGCAGCCCAAGACAGGGAAGCACCGGGGAGCTGTTTTTT
CASSPRQGSTGELFF
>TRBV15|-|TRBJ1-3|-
TGTGCCACCAGCAGTGGCATATTCTCTGGAAACACCATATATTTT
CATSSGIFSGNTIYF
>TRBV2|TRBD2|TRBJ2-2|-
TGTGCCAGCAGTGATATAGCGGGGGTGAACACCGGGGAGCTGTTTTTT
CASSDIAGVNTGELFF
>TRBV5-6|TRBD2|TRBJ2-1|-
TGTGCCAGCAGCGAGACTAGCCAAGATGAGCAGTTCTTC
CASSETSQDEQFF
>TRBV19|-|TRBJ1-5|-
TGTGCCAGTAGTATCATCCCGGGAGGAGGCTACCGACTCAGCAATCAGCCCCAGCATTTT
CASSIIPGGGYRLSNQPQHF
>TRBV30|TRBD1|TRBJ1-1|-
TGTGCCTGGAGTGCCAAGACAGGGTCGGGGACTGAAGCTTTCTTT
CAWSAKTGSGTEAFF
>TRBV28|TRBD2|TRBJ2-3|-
TGTGCCAGCAGTTTAGCGGGAGGGTCTCTAAGCACAGATACGCAGTATTTT
CASSLAGGSLSTDTQYF
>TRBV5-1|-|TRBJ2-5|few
TGCGCCAGCAGCTTGGGACTAGGGCCCCGGGAGACCCAGTACTTC
CASSLGLGPRETQYF
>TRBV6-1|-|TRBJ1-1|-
TGTGCCAGCAATCCGAGACAGAACACTGAAGCCTTCTTT
CASNPRQNTEAFF
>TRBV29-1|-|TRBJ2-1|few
TGCAGCGCTGGGGAGCCCGCCTACAATGAGCAGTTCTTC
CSAGEPAYNEQFF
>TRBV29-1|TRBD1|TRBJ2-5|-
TGCAGCGTCACCCCCTACAGGGGGCAAAAAGAGACCCAGTACTTC
CSVTPYRGQKETQYF